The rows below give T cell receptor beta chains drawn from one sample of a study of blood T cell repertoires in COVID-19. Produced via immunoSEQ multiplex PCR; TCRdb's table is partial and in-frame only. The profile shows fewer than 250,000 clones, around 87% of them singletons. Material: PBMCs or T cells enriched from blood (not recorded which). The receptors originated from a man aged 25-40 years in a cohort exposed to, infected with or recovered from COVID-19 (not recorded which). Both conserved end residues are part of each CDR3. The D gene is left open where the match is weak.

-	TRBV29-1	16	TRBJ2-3	TGCAGCGTTGAAGATTTGGCGGCCGCTCTGTCCAGAACGCAGTATTTT	CSVEDLAAALSRTQYF
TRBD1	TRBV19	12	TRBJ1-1	TGTGCCAGTAGTCCTGGGACAGTAGAAGCTTTCTTT	CASSPGTVEAFF
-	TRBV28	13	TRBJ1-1	TGTGCCAGCAGTTTCAGGGCACCACCTGAAGCTTTCTTT	CASSFRAPPEAFF
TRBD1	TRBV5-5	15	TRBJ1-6	TGTGCCAGCAGCTTGGTGCAGGGGGGACATTCACCCCTCCACTTT	CASSLVQGGHSPLHF
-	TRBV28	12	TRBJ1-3	TGTGCCAGCAGTTTGGGAGCCAACACCATATATTTT	CASSLGANTIYF
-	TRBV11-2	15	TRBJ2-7	TGTGCCAGCAGCTTAGTAGAGGGCCCAGCCTACGAGCAGTACTTC	CASSLVEGPAYEQYF
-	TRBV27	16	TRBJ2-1	TGTGCCAGCACTATGCCTTCGTTTGGGCGCTTAAATGAGCAGTTCTTC	CASTMPSFGRLNEQFF
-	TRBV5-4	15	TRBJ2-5	TGTGCCAGCAGCTTGGCATGGAAGGGGCCGGAGACCCAGTACTTC	CASSLAWKGPETQYF
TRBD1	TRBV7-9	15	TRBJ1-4	TGTGCCAGCAGCCTGGGACAGGGAAGTAATGTGAAACTGTTTTTT	CASSLGQGSNVKLFF
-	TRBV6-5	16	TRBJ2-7	TGTGCCAGCAGTTACTCGAACAGACCTTTTGTCTACGAGCAGTACTTC	CASSYSNRPFVYEQYF
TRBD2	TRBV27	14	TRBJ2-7	TGTGCCAGCAGCGAAACTAGCGGCAACTACGAGCAGTACTTC	CASSETSGNYEQYF
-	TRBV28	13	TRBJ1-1	TGTGCCAGCAGATCTACAGGGCTAACTGAAGCTTTCTTT	CASRSTGLTEAFF
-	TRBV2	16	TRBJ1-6	TGTGCCAGCAGTGCTTCCTCCGACCCCCGGGTCTCACCCCTCCACTTT	CASSASSDPRVSPLHF
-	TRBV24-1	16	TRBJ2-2	TGTGCCACCAGTGATTTTTTGGGGGCTAGTACCGGGGAGCTGTTTTTT	CATSDFLGASTGELFF
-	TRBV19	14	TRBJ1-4	TGTGCCAGTAGTATACAGGGATTTGGAGAAAAACTGTTTTTT	CASSIQGFGEKLFF
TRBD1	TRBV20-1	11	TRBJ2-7	TGCAGTGTCCTCAGGGGGAACGAGCAGTACTTC	CSVLRGNEQYF
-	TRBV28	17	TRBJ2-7	TGTGCCAGCAGTTTAGGCCCGCACAGGTTCCAACCGTACGAGCAGTACTTC	CASSLGPHRFQPYEQYF
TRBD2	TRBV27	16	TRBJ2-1	TGTGCCAGCAGTCCAAGGACTAGCGGTCCCTACAATGAGCAGTTCTTC	CASSPRTSGPYNEQFF